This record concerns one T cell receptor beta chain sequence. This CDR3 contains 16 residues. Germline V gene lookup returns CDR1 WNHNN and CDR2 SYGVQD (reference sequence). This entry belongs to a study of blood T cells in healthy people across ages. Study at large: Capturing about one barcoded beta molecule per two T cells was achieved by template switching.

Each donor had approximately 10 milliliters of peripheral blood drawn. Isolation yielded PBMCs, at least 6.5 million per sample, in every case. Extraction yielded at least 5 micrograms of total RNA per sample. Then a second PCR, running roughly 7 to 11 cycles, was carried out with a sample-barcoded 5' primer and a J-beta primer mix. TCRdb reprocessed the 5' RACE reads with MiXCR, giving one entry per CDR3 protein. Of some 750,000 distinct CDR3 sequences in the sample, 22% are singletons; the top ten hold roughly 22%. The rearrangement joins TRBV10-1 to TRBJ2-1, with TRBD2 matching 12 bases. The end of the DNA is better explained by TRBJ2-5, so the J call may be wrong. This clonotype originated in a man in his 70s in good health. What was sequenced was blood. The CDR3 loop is CASSEGLAGLQETQYF. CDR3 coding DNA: TGCGCCAGCAGTGAGGGACTAGCGGGACTACAAGAGACCCAGTACTTC.